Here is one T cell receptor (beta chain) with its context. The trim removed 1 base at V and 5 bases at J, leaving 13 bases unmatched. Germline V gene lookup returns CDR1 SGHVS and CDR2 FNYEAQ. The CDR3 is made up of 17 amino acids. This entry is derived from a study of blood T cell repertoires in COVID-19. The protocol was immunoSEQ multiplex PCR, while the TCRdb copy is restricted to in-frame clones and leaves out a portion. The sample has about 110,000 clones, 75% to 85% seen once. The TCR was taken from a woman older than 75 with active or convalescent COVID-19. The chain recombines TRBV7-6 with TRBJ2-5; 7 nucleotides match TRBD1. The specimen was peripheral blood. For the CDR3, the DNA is TGTGCCAGCAGCTTAGGACTTAGCCGGGACAGAGGGGAGACCCAGTACTTC. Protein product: CASSLGLSRDRGETQYF.